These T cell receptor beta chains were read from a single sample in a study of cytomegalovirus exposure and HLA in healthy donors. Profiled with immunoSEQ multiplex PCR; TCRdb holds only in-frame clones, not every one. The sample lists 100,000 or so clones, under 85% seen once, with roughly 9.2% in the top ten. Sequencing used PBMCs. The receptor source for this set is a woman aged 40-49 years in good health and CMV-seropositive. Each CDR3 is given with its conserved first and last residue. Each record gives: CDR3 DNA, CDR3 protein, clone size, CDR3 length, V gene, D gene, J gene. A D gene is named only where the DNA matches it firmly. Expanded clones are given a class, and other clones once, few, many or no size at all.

CDR3 DNA: TGTGCCAGCAGCTTGGGACTTACGATCTACGAGCAGTACTTC; CDR3 protein: CASSLGLTIYEQYF; clone size: .; CDR3 length: 14; V gene: TRBV5-6; D gene: .; J gene: TRBJ2-7
CDR3 DNA: TGTGCCAGTATCGGGACAGGGGAGGGGATAAATGGCTACACCTTC; CDR3 protein: CASIGTGEGINGYTF; clone size: once; CDR3 length: 15; V gene: TRBV19; D gene: TRBD1; J gene: TRBJ1-2
CDR3 DNA: TGTGCCAGCAGCTTAGGTCAGGTCGCAGCCATATATTTT; CDR3 protein: CASSLGQVAAIYF; clone size: .; CDR3 length: 13; V gene: TRBV7-8; D gene: .; J gene: TRBJ1-3
CDR3 DNA: TGCGCCAGCAGCTTATCAACGGAGGATGACCGGGACAACTATAGCAATCAGCCCCAGCATTTT; CDR3 protein: CASSLSTEDDRDNYSNQPQHF; clone size: .; CDR3 length: 21; V gene: TRBV5-1; D gene: .; J gene: TRBJ1-5
CDR3 DNA: TGTGCCAGCAGCGCACTGAGGGCCACTGGAAGCAATCAGCCCCAGCATTTT; CDR3 protein: CASSALRATGSNQPQHF; clone size: .; CDR3 length: 17; V gene: TRBV9; D gene: .; J gene: TRBJ1-5
CDR3 DNA: TGCGCCAGCAGTGGGTCAAACGACGGGTGGGAGACCCAGTACTTC; CDR3 protein: CASSGSNDGWETQYF; clone size: .; CDR3 length: 15; V gene: TRBV5-1; D gene: .; J gene: TRBJ2-5
CDR3 DNA: TGTGCCAGCAGCTTGGGGACAGGGGGCCCACGGCCCCAGCATTTT; CDR3 protein: CASSLGTGGPRPQHF; clone size: .; CDR3 length: 15; V gene: TRBV5-6; D gene: TRBD1; J gene: TRBJ1-5
CDR3 DNA: TGTGCCAGCAGTACAGGGGGCGCGGGGAATGAGCAGTTCTTC; CDR3 protein: CASSTGGAGNEQFF; clone size: .; CDR3 length: 14; V gene: TRBV7-9; D gene: TRBD1; J gene: TRBJ2-1
CDR3 DNA: TGTGCCAGCAGCCCCAGGAAGGGGTGGCACACTGAAGCTTTCTTT; CDR3 protein: CASSPRKGWHTEAFF; clone size: .; CDR3 length: 15; V gene: TRBV11-2; D gene: .; J gene: TRBJ1-1
CDR3 DNA: TGTGCCAGCAGCCTAGCGGGACAGGGAGGCAATCAGCCCCAGCATTTT; CDR3 protein: CASSLAGQGGNQPQHF; clone size: .; CDR3 length: 16; V gene: TRBV7-2; D gene: TRBD1; J gene: TRBJ1-5
CDR3 DNA: TGTGCCAGTAGTATCAACAGGTTTGCTTACGAGCAGTACTTC; CDR3 protein: CASSINRFAYEQYF; clone size: .; CDR3 length: 14; V gene: TRBV19; D gene: .; J gene: TRBJ2-7
CDR3 DNA: TGCGCCAGCAGCCTACTCCACAGGGGGGACTATGGCTACACCTTC; CDR3 protein: CASSLLHRGDYGYTF; clone size: few; CDR3 length: 15; V gene: TRBV4-1; D gene: TRBD1; J gene: TRBJ1-2
CDR3 DNA: TGTGCCAGCACTCTCACGGGCAGGGTGAACACTGAAGCTTTCTTT; CDR3 protein: CASTLTGRVNTEAFF; clone size: .; CDR3 length: 15; V gene: TRBV27; D gene: .; J gene: TRBJ1-1
CDR3 DNA: TGCGCCAGCAGCTTTAGGGACAGGGGATTAGGGGCCAAAAACATTCAGTACTTC; CDR3 protein: CASSFRDRGLGAKNIQYF; clone size: .; CDR3 length: 18; V gene: TRBV5-1; D gene: TRBD1; J gene: TRBJ2-4
CDR3 DNA: TGCAGCGTGTCTTTCAGGGGTCTTATGTATGGCTACACCTTC; CDR3 protein: CSVSFRGLMYGYTF; clone size: once; CDR3 length: 14; V gene: TRBV29-1; D gene: .; J gene: TRBJ1-2
CDR3 DNA: TGTGCCAGTAGTATGGAACTAGCGGGAAAGCAGTTCTTC; CDR3 protein: CASSMELAGKQFF; clone size: .; CDR3 length: 13; V gene: TRBV19; D gene: TRBD2; J gene: TRBJ2-1
CDR3 DNA: TGTGCCAGCAGCTGGACCCCCGCAGGGGTAGGAAACACCATATATTTT; CDR3 protein: CASSWTPAGVGNTIYF; clone size: .; CDR3 length: 16; V gene: TRBV5-6; D gene: .; J gene: TRBJ1-3
CDR3 DNA: TGTGCCATCAGTGAAGGGAGCGGGAGGGGTGATAACAATGAGCAGTTCTTC; CDR3 protein: CAISEGSGRGDNNEQFF; clone size: .; CDR3 length: 17; V gene: TRBV10-3; D gene: TRBD2; J gene: TRBJ2-1
CDR3 DNA: TGCGCCAGCAGCTTGGTTGGAGGGAGGGCCGGATACATTCAGTACTTC; CDR3 protein: CASSLVGGRAGYIQYF; clone size: .; CDR3 length: 16; V gene: TRBV5-1; D gene: TRBD2; J gene: TRBJ2-4
CDR3 DNA: TGTGCCAGTACCCCCCGGGGTCCCTATGGCTACACCTTC; CDR3 protein: CASTPRGPYGYTF; clone size: .; CDR3 length: 13; V gene: TRBV19; D gene: .; J gene: TRBJ1-2